This is a list of T cell receptor beta chains from one sample in a study of shared clonotypes between healthy human individuals. TCRdb's table, derived via immunoSEQ multiplex PCR, lists solely in-frame clones and lacks some. This sample has millions of clones, with over 85% found just once. The sample comprised naive CD4+ T cells sorted from blood. These receptor sequences come from a man younger than 35 in good health. The CDR3 runs from the conserved cysteine through the conserved F or W. The D gene is left open where the match is weak.

v_call	d_call	j_call	cdr3_nt	cdr3_aa
TRBV11-3	TRBD2	TRBJ2-3	TGTGCCAGCAGCGCATCACTAGCGGGGGGGACAGATACGCAGTATTTT	CASSASLAGGTDTQYF
TRBV28	-	TRBJ2-7	TGTGCCAGCAGTGTAAAGGGGTTCTACGAGCAGTACTTC	CASSVKGFYEQYF
TRBV4-3	-	TRBJ2-5	TGCGCCAGCAGCCAAGATCGGGGTTGGTGGGAGACCCAGTACTTC	CASSQDRGWWETQYF
TRBV5-1	TRBD1	TRBJ1-1	TGCGCCAGCAGGAGACAGGGGGACTTCACTGAAGCTTTCTTT	CASRRQGDFTEAFF
TRBV19	-	TRBJ1-2	TGTGCCAGTAGTATCGATCAGGAAGAAGGCTACACCTTC	CASSIDQEEGYTF
TRBV2	TRBD2	TRBJ2-5	TGTGCCAGCAGTGGGTCCGGGCGGGGGGAGACCCAGTACTTC	CASSGSGRGETQYF
TRBV14	TRBD1	TRBJ1-2	TGTGCCAGCAGCCTACAGGGGAGTAAGGGCTACACCTTC	CASSLQGSKGYTF
TRBV2	TRBD1	TRBJ2-7	TGTGCCAGCAGTCGGACAGGGTTCTCCTACGAGCAGTACTTC	CASSRTGFSYEQYF
TRBV11-3	-	TRBJ2-1	TGTGCCAGCAGCTTGGAAGGGAATACCTACAATGAGCAGTTCTTC	CASSLEGNTYNEQFF
TRBV7-2	-	TRBJ1-1	TGTGCCAGCAGCAGTAACACTGAAGCTTTCTTT	CASSSNTEAFF